This TCR beta chain was recorded in a study of cytomegalovirus exposure and HLA in healthy donors. With respect to this clone: No antigen is known for it.

PCR employed 60 Vbeta and 13 Jbeta primers. Some clones are missing from TCRdb's copy, which holds only in-frame ones; the method was immunoSEQ multiplex PCR. The sample lists 130,000 or so clones, over 60% seen once, with 1.6% in the top ten. The CDR3 contains 15 residues. The germline V and J ends were trimmed by 4 bases and 8 bases, with 20 bases remaining between them. CDR1 is LNHDA, CDR2 SQIVND, per germline (reference sequence). Study-wide findings and caveats: The sole available immune exposure information was CMV serostatus.

The sequenced material came from PBMCs. The rearrangement joins TRBV19 to TRBJ1-2; the D gene is possibly TRBD1 (6 bases). The sequence was obtained from a female donor in good health and CMV-seronegative. The CDR3 loop is CASSTGVAGAWGYTF. Here the CDR3 DNA reads TGTGCCAGTAGTACAGGAGTGGCGGGGGCTTGGGGCTACACCTTC.